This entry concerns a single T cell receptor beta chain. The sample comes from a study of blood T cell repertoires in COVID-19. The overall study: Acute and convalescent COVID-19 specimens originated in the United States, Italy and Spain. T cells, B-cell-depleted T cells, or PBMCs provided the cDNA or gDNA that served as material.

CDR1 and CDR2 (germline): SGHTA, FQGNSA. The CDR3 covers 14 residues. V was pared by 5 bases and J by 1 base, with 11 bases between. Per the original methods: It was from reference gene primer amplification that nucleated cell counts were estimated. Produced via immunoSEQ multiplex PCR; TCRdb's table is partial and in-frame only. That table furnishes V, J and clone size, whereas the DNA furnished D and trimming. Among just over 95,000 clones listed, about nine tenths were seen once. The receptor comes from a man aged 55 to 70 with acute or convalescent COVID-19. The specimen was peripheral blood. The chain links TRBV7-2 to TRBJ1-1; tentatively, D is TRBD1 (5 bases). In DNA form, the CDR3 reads TGTGCCAGCAGCCTCCGACAGAAGAACACTGAAGCTTTCTTT. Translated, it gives CASSLRQKNTEAFF.